The T cell receptor beta chain described here comes from a study of identical twins. This clonotype came up a few times. Antigen specificity is unknown. CDR3 length: 15 amino acids. CDR1 and CDR2 (germline): LNHDA, SQIVND (reference sequence). The trim removed 6 bases at V and 8 bases at J, leaving 11 bases unmatched. Study outcomes and limitations: Cord blood beta clonotypes that were abundant carried fewer insertions, and memory repertoires showed no such trend. Compared with unrelated sharing, twin-shared out-of-frame alpha sequences had more low-probability sequences. Models underpredicted monozygotic twin sharing of out-of-frame TCR alpha.

TCRdb reprocessed the 5' RACE reads with MiXCR, giving one entry per CDR3 protein. The sample lists about 500,000 distinct CDR3 sequences, 13% to 15% seen once, with 0.8% to 1% in the top ten. Separately, the same data were catalogued under a study of yellow fever vaccine responses in identical twins. That source notes: Twins reportedly showed a vaccine T cell response that seemed partly convergent and partly personalized.

The sequenced sample was CD4+ T cells sorted from blood. The chain has TRBV19 and TRBJ2-1; 9 bases line up with TRBD2. This sequence was found in a woman younger than 35 in good health. The CDR3 bases are TGTGCCAGTAGGGAGGGTAGCGGGAGATCCCATGAGCAGTTCTTC. Translated: CASREGSGRSHEQFF.